This TCR beta chain was documented in a study of T cell responses to AZD1222 COVID-19 vaccine. Study-level results: Dominant CD4 TCR responses targeted spike regions 160-218 and 743-854.

V was pared by 4 bases and J by 5 bases, with 18 bases between. CDR3 length: 15 residues. CDR1 and CDR2 (germline): SGHNT, YYREEE (reference sequence). In the case of this clone: No antigen is known for it.

Only in-frame clones appear in the TCRdb table, and some are missing; sequencing was by immunoSEQ multiplex PCR. The sample records approximately 140,000 clones, around 93% being singletons. This receptor was taken from an adult in good health. The sequencing used peripheral blood, collected on day 0 of AZD1222 vaccination. This chain uses TRBV5-4 with TRBJ2-5, with D maybe TRBD2 (5 bases). CDR3: CASSPGRLPGETQYF. The CDR3 DNA sequence: TGTGCCAGCAGCCCGGGAAGACTTCCGGGTGAGACCCAGTACTTC. The complete variable domain, with remaining parts taken from reference TRBV5-4 and TRBJ2-5, reads ETGVTQSPTHLIKTRGQQVTLRCSSQSGHNTVSWYQQALGQGPQFIFQYYREEENGRGNFPPRFSGLQFPNYSSELNVNALELDDSALYLCASSPGRLPGETQYFGPGTRLLVL.